A selection of T cell receptor beta chains follows, all from one sample in a study of cytomegalovirus exposure and HLA in healthy donors. Sequenced by immunoSEQ multiplex PCR; TCRdb stores in-frame clones only, minus some. Of about 69,000 clones in the sample, about 74% were seen once. Sequencing was carried out using PBMCs. These receptors came from a woman aged 55-75 years in good health and CMV-seropositive. The CDR3 runs from the conserved cysteine through the conserved F or W. D genes are given only for firm matches. Expanded clones are given a class, and other clones once, few, many or no size at all.

TRBV30	TRBJ2-5	.	TRBD2	TGTGCCTGGCGGCTAGCGGGAGTTGAGACCCAGTACTTC	CAWRLAGVETQYF
TRBV2	TRBJ2-7	.	TRBD1	TGTGCCAGCAGGCAGGGGGCAGTAGACGAGCAGTACTTC	CASRQGAVDEQYF
TRBV6-7	TRBJ1-5	.	.	TGTGCCAGCAGGGAAGACATTTATCAGCCCCAGCATTTT	CASREDIYQPQHF
TRBV19	TRBJ1-5	.	TRBD1	TGTGCCAGTAGTATCCAACAGGGGGGAAGCAATCAGCCCCAGCATTTT	CASSIQQGGSNQPQHF
TRBV5-4	TRBJ1-5	few	.	TGTGCCAGCAGCCTCCCGAATCAGCCCCAGCATTTT	CASSLPNQPQHF
TRBV18	TRBJ1-5	.	.	TGTGCCAGCTCAGCCCCAGTTGGGCCCCAGCATTTT	CASSAPVGPQHF
TRBV19	TRBJ1-2	.	TRBD1	TGTGCCAGTAGTATAATGGAGGGGGCCGGGGGCTACACCTTC	CASSIMEGAGGYTF
TRBV7-2	TRBJ2-5	.	.	TGTGCCAGCAGCTGGGCGTTTCGGAACGGGACCCAGTACTTC	CASSWAFRNGTQYF
TRBV2	TRBJ2-1	.	.	TGTGCCAGCAGTGGTCAGGGGTACAATGAGCAGTTCTTC	CASSGQGYNEQFF
TRBV5-4	TRBJ2-5	.	TRBD2	TGTGCCAGCATCCTGGGGCTAGCGGGGGGAGAGACCCAGTACTTC	CASILGLAGGETQYF
TRBV15	TRBJ1-5	.	.	TGTGCCACCAGCAGCCCCAAGTCAGGGAACAATCAGCCCCAGCATTTT	CATSSPKSGNNQPQHF
TRBV7-2	TRBJ1-2	.	TRBD1	TGTGCCAGCAGCCCGACGGACAGGCCAAGCCTCTATGGCTACACCTTC	CASSPTDRPSLYGYTF
TRBV6-5	TRBJ1-3	.	TRBD1	TGTGCCAGCAGTTACTCGAGACAGGGAAAAGGAAACACCATATATTTT	CASSYSRQGKGNTIYF
TRBV27	TRBJ1-5	.	TRBD1	TGTGCCAGCAGCTTCGGGACAGGGGCAGGGCAGCCCCAGCATTTT	CASSFGTGAGQPQHF
TRBV10-3	TRBJ2-5	.	.	TGTGCCATCAGGGAAGGGAGCGGGGAGACCCAGTACTTC	CAIREGSGETQYF
TRBV6-4	TRBJ2-5	.	TRBD2	TGTGCCAGCAGTGACTCGAGCGGGGGGGTTGAGACCCAGTACTTC	CASSDSSGGVETQYF
TRBV6-1	TRBJ2-7	.	.	TGTGCCAGCAGTGACGACGGGAGCTCCTACGAGCAGTACTTC	CASSDDGSSYEQYF
TRBV2	TRBJ1-5	.	.	TGTGCCAGCAGTGATGACGGGGGGAGCAATCAGCCCCAGCATTTT	CASSDDGGSNQPQHF
TRBV9	TRBJ1-6	.	.	TGTGCCAGCAGCGCCGGACAGACGAATTCACCCCTCCACTTT	CASSAGQTNSPLHF
TRBV6-5	TRBJ1-6	.	.	TGTGCCAGCAGATTAATCGGTAATTCACCCCTCCACTTT	CASRLIGNSPLHF
TRBV19	TRBJ2-3	.	TRBD1	TGTGCCAGCCGGAGAGGGGGCTCGGAAGATACGCAGTATTTT	CASRRGGSEDTQYF
TRBV7-2	TRBJ1-2	.	TRBD1	TGTGCCAGCAGACGTTTTACAGGGGTGGATGGCTACACCTTC	CASRRFTGVDGYTF
TRBV19	TRBJ1-3	.	.	TGTGCCAGTAGCCGAAGGGGCACTGGAAACACCATATATTTT	CASSRRGTGNTIYF
TRBV5-1	TRBJ2-1	few	TRBD2	TGCGCCAGCAGCTTGGGTAGCGGGGGGGCCTCAGAGCAGTTCTTC	CASSLGSGGASEQFF
TRBV6-6	TRBJ1-2	.	TRBD1	TGTGCCAGCAGTTACTCTGACAGGGGGTATGGCTACACCTTC	CASSYSDRGYGYTF
TRBV7-9	TRBJ2-5	few	.	TGTGCCAGCAGCTTATCCCCTAGGCTTGAGACCCAGTACTTC	CASSLSPRLETQYF
TRBV19	TRBJ2-1	.	.	TGTGCCAGTAGTATAGGGATTGGGGCGTACAATGAGCAGTTCTTC	CASSIGIGAYNEQFF
TRBV2	TRBJ2-7	.	TRBD1	TGTGCCAGCAGGCCGACAGGGCGAGTCGACGAGCAGTACTTC	CASRPTGRVDEQYF
TRBV6-1	TRBJ2-5	.	.	TGTGCCAGCCTCCGGGTTTCACAAGAGACCCAGTACTTC	CASLRVSQETQYF
TRBV4-1	TRBJ2-5	.	TRBD2	TGCGCCAGCAGCCCTAGCGGGAGTGGGCAAGAGACCCAGTACTTC	CASSPSGSGQETQYF
TRBV30	TRBJ2-5	few	.	TGTGCCTGGAGAAGCTCGGGGGTCCGGACCCAGTACTTC	CAWRSSGVRTQYF
TRBV5-6	TRBJ1-1	few	.	TGTGCCAGCAGCTTCAGGGAGGCGAGCACTGAAGCTTTCTTT	CASSFREASTEAFF
TRBV7-7	TRBJ2-5	.	TRBD1	TGTGCTAGCAGCTTAGTCCCCAGGGGGCAGGCGGAGACCCAGTACTTC	CASSLVPRGQAETQYF
TRBV2	TRBJ2-2	.	.	TGTGCCAGCCGGGGCGGGGAGCTGTTTTTT	CASRGGELFF
TRBV30	TRBJ1-4	.	.	TGTGCCTGGTTAGGGGGTGGTATCAGAAAACTGTTTTTT	CAWLGGGIRKLFF
TRBV2	TRBJ1-2	.	.	TGTGCCAGCAGGACGGGGGGTCCCAGGAGCGGTGGCTACACCTTC	CASRTGGPRSGGYTF
TRBV10-3	TRBJ2-3	.	TRBD1	TGTGCCATCAGATTAGGACAGGGAGGAACAGATACGCAGTATTTT	CAIRLGQGGTDTQYF
TRBV14	TRBJ2-6	.	TRBD2	TGTGCCAGCAGCCAAGAGGGGGGGGACGAAGGGGCCAACGTCCTGACTTTC	CASSQEGGDEGANVLTF
TRBV18	TRBJ1-1	.	TRBD1	TGTGCCAGCTCCGAGAATAAAGACAGGGCAGGGATGAGGGGTAACACTGAAGCTTTCTTT	CASSENKDRAGMRGNTEAFF
TRBV4-2	TRBJ2-2	.	TRBD1	TGTGCCAGTTCCGGGACAGGGAACACCGGGGAGCTGTTTTTT	CASSGTGNTGELFF
TRBV15	TRBJ1-6	.	TRBD1	TGTGCCACCAGCTCCGACAGGGGTTCCTATGGGAATTCACCCCTCCACTTT	CATSSDRGSYGNSPLHF
TRBV5-1	TRBJ2-2	few	TRBD1	TGCGCCAGCGGTCGCACAGGGGGAGGGAACACCGGGGAGCTGTTTTTT	CASGRTGGGNTGELFF
TRBV30	TRBJ2-2	.	.	TGTGCCTGGAGTGTTGGGCAATCCTGGGCCGGGGAGCTGTTTTTT	CAWSVGQSWAGELFF